This T cell receptor beta chain was identified during a study of blood T cell repertoires in COVID-19. The wider study: Samples came from the United States, Italy and Spain, spanning acute and convalescent COVID-19. Sample material is recorded as cDNA or gDNA derived from T cells, B-cell-depleted T cells, or PBMCs.

Libraries were prepared by immunoSEQ multiplex PCR; TCRdb keeps only in-frame clonotypes and omits some of them. The sample yields over 110,000 clones, about 87% seen once. The CDR3 is 18 amino acids. Per germline, CDR1 KGHDR and CDR2 SFDVKD. Germline trimming cut 4 bases from V and 1 base from J; bases unmatched to any gene: 13. The sequenced sample consisted of peripheral blood. The TCR originated in a woman aged 45-60 years with acute or convalescent COVID-19. The chain uses TRBV24-1 and TRBJ1-1; 8 nucleotides line up with TRBD1. The CDR3 is CATSESRGPPGGNTEAFF. The CDR3 DNA follows: TGTGCCACCAGTGAGAGCAGGGGGCCCCCCGGTGGGAACACTGAAGCTTTCTTT.